One TCR beta chain is described in this entry. Its target is not known. The data derive from a study of OX40 agonist ivuxolimab in advanced cancers. Study-level information: The dose of intravenous ivuxolimab that patients received every 2 weeks ranged from 0.01 to 10 mg/kg. Study-level results: The study found that CD8+ T cells averaged more expanded clones than CD4+. Partial responders receiving 0.1-3.0 mg/kg showed among the lowest clonal expansion.

The protocol was immunoSEQ multiplex PCR, while the TCRdb copy is restricted to in-frame clones and leaves out a portion. The data contain about 70,000 clones, around 88% of them seen just once; the ten biggest clones take up 5.5% to 8%. The sequencing used CD4+ or CD8+ T cells sorted from blood, collected in a trial of the OX40 agonist ivuxolimab. This TCR came from an adult with an advanced solid tumor such as melanoma, head and neck, liver or kidney cancer.

The CDR3 DNA reads as TGTGCCAGCAGCGGGTCGGGGGAGACCCAGTACTTC. It specifies CASSGSGETQYF. The rearrangement links TRBV27 to TRBJ2-5, with a weak D call TRBD2 (5 bases). CDR1 and CDR2 from the germline V gene are MNHEY and SMNVEV (reference sequence). The CDR3 loop spans 12 amino acids. The ends were cut back, 6 bases at V and 5 bases at J, with 10 bases in the middle.